This T cell receptor beta chain originates from a study of shared clonotypes between healthy human individuals. On the study more broadly: Participating donors consisted of two women and a few men aged 18 to 49. Whole-study findings and limits: Since donors were few, the genetic and exposure-history diversity represented was limited. Clonotypes which were not shared had lower generation probabilities than clonotypes that all four donors shared.

Naive CD8 populations comprised CD45RO-negative cells positively selected for CCR7, excluding terminally differentiated effector memory CD45RA+ cells. For this clone: The antigen is unknown.

An assay was performed, and its level was deep. Sequencing used immunoSEQ multiplex PCR; TCRdb keeps in-frame clones, though not all of them. Among millions of clones, around 96% were seen once, and the ten largest hold approximately 1.2%. Unmatched junction bases numbered 10, after V lost 3 bases and J lost 7 bases. Germline V gives CDR1 SEHNR, CDR2 FQNEAQ (reference sequence). The CDR3 contains 16 residues. Specimen: naive CD8+ T cells sorted from blood. This clonotype was obtained from a man between 18 and 29 years old in good health. This chain links TRBV7-9 with TRBJ1-4; TRBD1 aligns across 8 bases. The CDR3 loop reads CASSFRPDRVGEKLFF. The CDR3 DNA reads TGTGCCAGCAGCTTCCGACCGGACAGGGTGGGTGAAAAACTGTTTTTT.